A selection of T cell receptor beta chains follows, all from one sample in a study of blood T cell repertoires in COVID-19. Here immunoSEQ multiplex PCR was the method, and the copy in TCRdb shows in-frame clones only, minus some. The sample consists of hundreds of thousands of clones, under 95% of them appearing once. The sample comprised peripheral blood. The receptors come from a woman aged 18-29 years who had recovered from COVID-19. The CDR3 runs from the conserved cysteine through the conserved F or W. The D gene is left open where the match is weak. A row's size may be missing; if present it is once, few, many or a size class.

v_gene	j_gene	abundance	d_gene	CDR3aa	CDR3nt
TRBV6-2/TRBV6-3	TRBJ1-1	NA	NA	CASSYAGALGEAFF	TGTGCCAGCAGTTACGCGGGGGCGCTGGGTGAAGCTTTCTTT
TRBV9	TRBJ2-1	few	TRBD2	CASSVESGRYNEQFF	TGTGCCAGCAGCGTAGAAAGCGGGAGGTACAATGAGCAGTTCTTC
TRBV19	TRBJ1-6	NA	NA	CASSISLSSPLHF	TGTGCCAGTAGTATCTCTCTTTCTTCACCCCTCCACTTT
TRBV16	TRBJ1-2	NA	TRBD1	CASSHYDRDERF	TGTGCCAGCAGCCATTATGACAGGGACGAACGGTTC
TRBV19	TRBJ2-1	NA	TRBD2	CASSIRTSVSYNEQFF	TGTGCCAGTAGTATCAGGACTAGCGTCTCCTACAATGAGCAGTTCTTC
TRBV23-1	TRBJ1-3	once	NA	CASSQLKGPPWNTIYF	TGCGCCAGCAGTCAGTTAAAGGGGCCGCCGTGGAACACCATATATTTT
TRBV3-1/TRBV3-2	TRBJ2-3	NA	TRBD2	CASSPGLALNTQYF	TGTGCCAGCAGCCCGGGACTAGCCCTAAATACGCAGTATTTT
TRBV21-1	TRBJ1-4	NA	NA	CASSKKGLGQASPPTNEKLFF	TGTGCCAGCAGTAAAAAGGGGCTTGGACAGGCCTCCCCTCCAACTAATGAAAAACTGTTTTTT
TRBV30	TRBJ2-2	many	TRBD1	CAWSRQGNTGELFF	TGTGCCTGGAGTCGACAGGGGAACACCGGGGAGCTGTTTTTT
TRBV28	TRBJ2-2	NA	NA	CASSSGGTGELFF	TGTGCCAGCAGTTCGGGTGGGACCGGGGAGCTGTTTTTT
TRBV4-3	TRBJ1-2	once	TRBD1	CASSQGTGNYGYTF	TGCGCCAGCAGCCAAGGGACAGGGAACTATGGCTACACCTTC
TRBV7-2	TRBJ2-3	NA	TRBD2	CASSLAGAGGLSDTQYF	TGTGCCAGCAGCTTAGCTGGAGCGGGAGGTCTTAGCGATACGCAGTATTTT
TRBV9	TRBJ1-5	NA	TRBD1	CASSATGTGVEAQHF	TGTGCCAGCAGCGCGACCGGGACAGGGGTGGAGGCCCAGCATTTT
TRBV25-1	TRBJ2-3	NA	TRBD1	CASSEGGQGVTDTQYF	TGTGCCAGCAGTGAGGGGGGACAGGGGGTTACAGATACGCAGTATTTT
TRBV14	TRBJ1-6	NA	NA	CASSQRDAGSLHF	TGTGCCAGCAGCCAACGAGACGCAGGGTCCCTCCACTTT
TRBV18	TRBJ2-1	once	NA	CASSAAGPDYNEQFF	TGTGCCAGCTCAGCGGCGGGACCAGACTACAATGAGCAGTTCTTC
TRBV4-1	TRBJ2-2	NA	NA	CASSQTSRGGGELFF	TGCGCCAGCAGCCAAACGTCTCGCGGAGGCGGGGAGCTGTTTTTT
TRBV15	TRBJ2-4	NA	TRBD2	CATSRGRTSGIERGKNIQYF	TGTGCCACCAGCAGAGGGAGGACTAGCGGGATAGAGAGGGGCAAAAACATTCAGTACTTC
TRBV5-4	TRBJ2-3	NA	NA	CASSFGAEWDTQYF	TGTGCCAGCAGCTTTGGGGCGGAATGGGATACGCAGTATTTT
TRBV19	TRBJ2-1	NA	NA	CASSILGPGNNEQFF	TGTGCCAGTAGTATCTTGGGGCCTGGGAACAATGAGCAGTTCTTC
TRBV21-1	TRBJ2-4	NA	NA	CASSKVQTVPGPRDIQYF	TGTGCCAGCAGCAAAGTTCAGACCGTACCCGGGCCGAGGGACATTCAGTACTTC
TRBV7-9	TRBJ1-1	NA	NA	CASSATGTPNTEAFF	TGTGCCAGCAGCGCCACCGGGACACCGAACACTGAAGCTTTCTTT
TRBV27	TRBJ1-2	NA	NA	CASSPSGQLNYGYTF	TGTGCCAGCAGTCCGTCCGGACAGTTGAACTATGGCTACACCTTC
TRBV12-3/TRBV12-4	TRBJ1-1	NA	NA	CASSFGVTEAFF	TGTGCCAGCAGTTTCGGGGTTACTGAAGCTTTCTTT
TRBV5-1	TRBJ1-2	once	NA	CASSLEAGGYGYTF	TGCGCCAGCAGCTTGGAGGCGGGCGGCTATGGCTACACCTTC
TRBV9	TRBJ2-1	NA	TRBD2	CASSVDGRAGNEQFF	TGTGCCAGCAGCGTAGACGGGAGGGCCGGGAATGAGCAGTTCTTC
TRBV5-6	TRBJ1-1	NA	NA	CASSLETSGMNTEAFF	TGTGCCAGCAGCTTGGAAACGTCCGGGATGAACACTGAAGCTTTCTTT
TRBV11-2	TRBJ1-6	NA	NA	CASSATGKDSYNSPLHF	TGTGCCAGCAGCGCGACAGGTAAAGACTCCTATAATTCACCCCTCCACTTT
TRBV7-6	TRBJ1-1	NA	NA	CASSLMRGMNTEAFF	TGTGCCAGCAGCTTAATGCGGGGTATGAACACTGAAGCTTTCTTT
TRBV5-6	TRBJ1-2	NA	TRBD1	CASSFDRGGLGYTF	TGTGCCAGCAGCTTCGACAGGGGGGGACTTGGCTACACCTTC
TRBV6-4	TRBJ1-2	NA	NA	CASSATPTGNYGYTF	TGTGCCAGCAGTGCGACGCCCACAGGAAACTATGGCTACACCTTC
TRBV5-6	TRBJ2-1	NA	NA	CASSLAGSKDEQFF	TGTGCCAGCAGCTTGGCGGGAAGTAAGGATGAGCAGTTCTTC
TRBV7-2	TRBJ2-4	NA	TRBD2	CASSTGGVTPNIQYF	TGTGCCAGCAGCACCGGGGGGGTAACTCCTAACATTCAGTACTTC
TRBV5-6	TRBJ1-1	NA	NA	CASSSLGQGKSNTEAFF	TGTGCCAGCAGCTCCTTGGGGCAGGGCAAATCAAACACTGAAGCTTTCTTT
TRBV5-4	TRBJ1-1	once	TRBD1	CASSPLRDRGGNTEAFF	TGTGCCAGCAGCCCACTCCGGGACAGGGGGGGGAACACTGAAGCTTTCTTT
TRBV12-3/TRBV12-4	TRBJ1-1	NA	NA	CASSLWGGTEAFF	TGTGCCAGCAGTTTATGGGGAGGGACTGAAGCTTTCTTT
TRBV5-4	TRBJ1-6	NA	TRBD1	CASSLALQGGRNSPLHF	TGTGCCAGCAGCTTGGCTTTACAGGGGGGTCGCAATTCACCCCTCCACTTT
TRBV5-6	TRBJ1-5	NA	NA	CASSWRTAPNQPQHF	TGTGCCAGCAGCTGGAGGACAGCTCCCAATCAGCCCCAGCATTTT
TRBV19	TRBJ1-3	once	NA	CASSPWGVGNTIYF	TGTGCCAGTAGTCCTTGGGGGGTGGGAAACACCATATATTTT
TRBV30	TRBJ1-2	NA	NA	CAWSVAGRAYGYTF	TGTGCCTGGAGTGTGGCAGGGCGAGCCTATGGCTACACCTTC
TRBV27	TRBJ2-2	NA	TRBD2	CASRGLAGGLGGELFF	TGTGCCAGCAGGGGACTAGCGGGAGGATTAGGCGGGGAGCTGTTTTTT
TRBV9	TRBJ2-2	NA	NA	CASSVGGAGELFF	TGTGCCAGCAGCGTAGGCGGTGCCGGGGAGCTGTTTTTT
TRBV5-6	TRBJ2-2	NA	TRBD2	CASSLGLGGRGELFF	TGTGCCAGCAGCTTGGGGCTTGGCGGGAGAGGGGAGCTGTTTTTT
TRBV7-8	TRBJ1-1	few	NA	CASSLQVHTEAFF	TGTGCCAGCAGCTTACAGGTGCACACTGAAGCTTTCTTT
TRBV29-1	TRBJ1-3	NA	NA	CSVRDFSGNTIYF	TGCAGCGTTCGGGACTTCTCTGGAAACACCATATATTTT
TRBV12-5	TRBJ2-2	once	TRBD2	CASEFTSGSAGELFF	TGTGCTAGTGAATTCACTAGCGGGAGCGCCGGGGAGCTGTTTTTT
TRBV19	TRBJ1-4	NA	TRBD1	CASSQQGVGTNEKLFF	TGTGCCAGTAGTCAACAGGGGGTTGGTACTAATGAAAAACTGTTTTTT
TRBV6-4	TRBJ2-1	NA	NA	CASHEVAARFRQFF	TGTGCCAGCCACGAGGTAGCGGCTAGATTTAGGCAGTTCTTC
TRBV12-5	TRBJ1-2	NA	NA	CASGLVMAGRAGYTF	TGTGCTAGTGGTTTGGTAATGGCAGGGAGGGCTGGCTACACCTTC
TRBV10-3	TRBJ1-6	NA	NA	CAITRTEYNSPLHF	TGTGCCATCACTAGGACAGAGTATAATTCACCCCTCCACTTT
TRBV7-8	TRBJ2-1	NA	NA	CASSLTGIYNEQFF	TGTGCCAGCAGCTTAACAGGAATTTACAATGAGCAGTTCTTC
TRBV19	TRBJ2-3	NA	NA	CASSIWGQGLTDTQYF	TGTGCCAGTAGTATATGGGGCCAGGGATTAACAGATACGCAGTATTTT
TRBV28	TRBJ1-5	NA	NA	CASSLWGSGGNQPQHF	TGTGCCAGCAGTTTATGGGGCTCGGGGGGGAATCAGCCCCAGCATTTT